A single sample is the source of the 13 T cell receptor beta chains below, sequenced in a study of CD8 T cells in ankylosing spondylitis. TCRdb redid the calling of the 5' RACE reads with MiXCR, one entry per CDR3 protein. The data hold 470,000 or so distinct CDR3 sequences, with roughly 26% observed a single time. Study-wide points: A motif in TCR beta, a set of 8 or 9 highly homologous variants, appeared characteristic of ankylosing spondylitis blood.

Their antigens remain unidentified. Material: blood, either unsorted or a sorted T cell fraction (not recorded which). Receptor source: a male donor with ankylosing spondylitis.

The rearrangement joins TRBV5-1 to TRBJ2-1; 8 bases fit TRBD2. V lost 7 bases, J lost 4 bases, and 13 bases stayed unmatched. The CDR3 extends over 16 amino acids. CDR1 is SGHRS and CDR2 is YFSETQ in the germline V gene. Written as DNA, the CDR3 is TGCGCCAGCCGACCCCCCCGGGCGGGAGGATACAATGAGCAGTTCTTC. This translates into CASRPPRAGGYNEQFF.

The genes are TRBV6-4 and TRBJ1-1, with D tentatively TRBD1 (5 bases). From germline, CDR1 is MRHNA and CDR2 SNTAGT. The CDR3 is 15 amino acids. Trimming left V 6 bases short and J 5 bases short, with 19 bases between. Written as DNA, the CDR3 is TGTGCCAGCAGGCCAAACGGGGGGTCAGGGACTGAAGCTTTCTTT. This encodes CASRPNGGSGTEAFF.

V usage is TRBV10-3 and J usage is TRBJ1-1; possible D gene TRBD1, 6 bases. Germline CDR1 is ENHRY and CDR2 is SYGVKD. The CDR3 length is 13 residues. The V and J ends lost 2 bases and 9 bases respectively, with 13 bases between them. In DNA, the CDR3 is TGTGCCATCAGTGAGCCGGGGGGCGGGAAAGCTTTCTTT. This gives the protein CAISEPGGGKAFF.

This clonotype showed up just a few times. V is TRBV20-1 and J is TRBJ1-5; D is undetermined. The CDR3 is 15 amino acids. In germline, CDR1 is DFQATT, CDR2 SNEGSKA (reference sequence). Trimming took 1 base from V and 0 from J, leaving 10 bases between them. The CDR3 nucleotides read TGCAGTGCTAGAGTGCAGTCCTATAGCAATCAGCCCCAGCATTTT. Protein: CSARVQSYSNQPQHF.

The rearrangement uses TRBV30 and TRBJ2-3; maybe TRBD1 (6 bases). V lost 3 bases to trimming and J lost 8 bases, with 9 bases between them. Germline V gene data show CDR1 as GTSNPN and CDR2 as SVGIG (reference sequence). The CDR3 runs 11 residues. The CDR3 region is CAWRQDSTQYF. DNA for the CDR3: TGTGCCTGGAGACAGGACAGTACGCAGTATTTT.

J is TRBJ2-7 and V is TRBV5-1, with D unresolved. The CDR3 runs to 15 residues. Trimming left V 0 bases short and J 1 base short, with 11 bases between. Germline loops: CDR1 SGHRS, CDR2 YFSETQ. The chain's CDR3 is CASSLEVGGSYEQYF. The CDR3 nucleotides read TGCGCCAGCAGCTTGGAGGTTGGCGGATCCTACGAGCAGTACTTC.

This clonotype was counted between two and nine times. The rearrangement joins TRBV6-1 to TRBJ2-7, with a weak D call TRBD2 (5 bases). The CDR3 spans 16 residues. V shed 1 base and J shed 4 bases, with 17 bases lying between them. The germline V gene encodes CDR1 MNHNS and CDR2 SASEGT. CDR3 loop: CASSEDRLLALYEQYV. CDR3 nucleotides: TGTGCCAGCAGTGAAGACAGACTATTGGCCTTGTACGAGCAGTACGTC.

The V gene is TRBV18, the J gene TRBJ2-4; D tentatively fits TRBD1 or TRBD2 (6 bases each). Germline-derived CDR1 and CDR2 are KGHSH and LQKENI. With 3 bases removed from V and 8 bases from J, the gap between germline ends came to 17 bases. The CDR3 consists of 15 residues. The CDR3 DNA follows: TGTGCCAGCTCACCCCCCGCCGGTAGGGGGGACATTCAGTACTTC. This encodes CASSPPAGRGDIQYF.

The chain combines TRBV5-1 with TRBJ1-6; 8 nucleotides agree with TRBD1. CDR1 and CDR2 (germline): SGHRS, YFSETQ. This CDR3 contains 15 residues. J gave up 7 bases and V 3 bases, and 6 bases lay outside the gene matches. CDR3 in amino acids: CASSSNRGSNSPLHF. The CDR3 DNA reads TGCGCCAGCAGCTCCAACAGGGGGTCGAATTCACCCCTCCACTTT. Full variable domain (rest looked up from reference TRBV5-1 and TRBJ1-6): KAGVTQTPRYLIKTRGQQVTLSCSPISGHRSVSWYQQTPGQGLQFLFEYFSETQRNKGNFPGRFSGRQFSNSRSEMNVSTLELGDSALYLCASSSNRGSNSPLHFGNGTRLTVT.

This clonotype came up a few times. The V and J genes are TRBV6-5 and TRBJ2-3, with 13 bases fitting TRBD2. The ends lost 0 bases at V and 5 bases at J; junction bases unmatched: 5. The CDR3 has 17 amino acids. In germline, CDR1 is MNHEY, CDR2 SVGAGI. CDR3 residues: CASSYSAGLAGIDTQYF. The DNA of the CDR3 is TGTGCCAGCAGTTACTCGGCGGGACTAGCGGGAATAGATACGCAGTATTTT.

V usage is TRBV9 and J usage is TRBJ2-3; 9 bases are a match to TRBD2. Germline V gives CDR1 SGDLS, CDR2 YYNGEE. The CDR3 is 14 amino acids. J was trimmed by 4 bases and V by 4 bases; bases with no gene match: 4. In DNA form, the CDR3 reads TGTGCCAGCAGCCAGGGACTAGCTTCAGATACGCAGTATTTT. This codes for CASSQGLASDTQYF.

The table lists this clonotype with a few counts. The chain links TRBV6-2 or TRBV6-3 to TRBJ2-7, with D unclear. Per the germline V gene, CDR1 is MNHEY and CDR2 is SVGEGT. V was shortened by 0 bases and J by 1 base, with 7 bases between the two germline ends. The CDR3 covers 14 residues. Here the CDR3 reads CASSYSRLSYEQYV. DNA for the CDR3: TGTGCCAGCAGTTACTCGCGGCTGTCCTACGAGCAGTACGTC.

This clonotype was recorded a few times. The V gene is TRBV15, the J gene TRBJ2-4, with D uncertain. The V gene's germline CDR1 is LNHNV and CDR2 YYDKDF (reference sequence). Between the trimmed V and J ends, which lost 0 bases and 7 bases, there was a span of 4 bases. The CDR3 consists of 12 residues. The CDR3 sequence is CATSREMNIQYF. CDR3 bases: TGTGCCACCAGCAGAGAGATGAACATTCAGTACTTC.